This T cell receptor beta chain appears in the sequencing data of a study of cytotoxic CD8 clonotypes in ibrutinib-treated CLL. Background on the study: Patients attained around 25 partial and 2 complete responses; at median approximately 64 months, roughly 15 remained remitted while around 12 progressed.

This clone was seen a handful of times. Trimming shortened V by 2 bases and J by 8 bases, and 14 bases separated the two germline ends. In germline, CDR1 is SGDLS, CDR2 YYNGEE. This CDR3 has 14 residues. Sequencing used immunoSEQ multiplex PCR; TCRdb keeps in-frame clones, though not all of them. The sample lists 300,000 to 400,000 clones, roughly 70% seen once, with around 6.5% in the top ten. The sample consisted of PBMCs, taken after 36 months of ibrutinib treatment. The gene calls are TRBV9 and TRBJ2-1; D ambiguous. The sequence came from a human donor with chronic lymphocytic leukemia. CDR3 amino acids: CASSVGPRPDEQFF. DNA of the CDR3: TGTGCCAGCAGCGTGGGTCCCAGGCCCGATGAGCAGTTCTTC. The variable domain in full, with the rest retrieved from reference TRBV9 and TRBJ2-1, is DSGVTQTPKHLITATGQRVTLRCSPRSGDLSVYWYQQSLDQGLQFLIQYYNGEERAKGNILERFSAQQFPDLHSELNLSSLELGDSALYFCASSVGPRPDEQFFGPGTRLTVL.